These 18 T cell receptor beta chains originate from one sample sequenced in a study of T cell responses to AZD1222 COVID-19 vaccine. Sequencing was performed with immunoSEQ multiplex PCR; in TCRdb, only in-frame clones are kept and a portion is missing. The sample shows about 180,000 clones, more than 75% of them seen only once. Sequencing used peripheral blood, obtained 28 days after the second AZD1222 dose. Every receptor here comes from an adult who received the AZD1222 COVID-19 vaccine.

This chain uses TRBV10-3 with TRBJ1-1, with D unclear. Between the trimmed V and J ends, which lost 0 bases and 1 base, there was a span of 6 bases. Looked up from germline, CDR1 is ENHRY and CDR2 is SYGVKD. The CDR3 contains 14 residues. CDR3 region: CAISESSANTEAFF. In DNA, the CDR3 is TGTGCCATCAGTGAGTCGTCGGCGAACACTGAAGCTTTCTTT.

This chain uses TRBV5-1 with TRBJ2-5; 8 bases map to TRBD2. J lost 2 bases, V lost 1 base, and 7 bases had no gene match. The CDR3 runs to 16 residues. Germline V gives CDR1 SGHRS, CDR2 YFSETQ. The CDR3 reads CASSLLAGGGQETQYF. The CDR3 coding sequence is TGCGCCAGCAGCTTGCTGGCGGGAGGTGGGCAAGAGACCCAGTACTTC.

This rearrangement joins TRBV6-4 to TRBJ1-2; D may be TRBD1 (5 bases). Deletions cut 3 bases from V and 7 bases from J, with 18 bases between. Germline assignment: CDR1 MRHNA and CDR2 SNTAGT. The CDR3 totals 15 residues. The CDR3 coding sequence is TGTGCCAGCAGTGAGCGGCAGGGAGGAACCTCTGGCTACACCTTC. Amino acid sequence: CASSERQGGTSGYTF.

The chain combines TRBV19 with TRBJ1-5, with D hard to call. V lost 7 bases and J 5 bases, leaving 15 bases between the germline ends. This CDR3 spans 14 amino acids. The germline V gene has CDR1 LNHDA and CDR2 SQIVND (reference sequence). The CDR3 here is CASNSARGDQPQHF. CDR3 coding DNA: TGTGCCAGTAATTCGGCAAGAGGTGATCAGCCCCAGCATTTT.

The V gene is TRBV7-2, the J gene TRBJ1-2; D remains ambiguous. Per germline, CDR1 SGHTA and CDR2 FQGNSA. This CDR3 comprises 15 residues. The V end was cut by 3 bases, the J end by 8 bases, with 19 bases between. The DNA of the CDR3 is TGTGCCAGCAGCTTTGGACCCGGGAACCTAGGGGGCTACACCTTC. Translation: CASSFGPGNLGGYTF.

The gene calls are TRBV7-9 and TRBJ2-4, with D unclear. The CDR3 runs to 15 residues. Trimming pared 2 bases from V and 3 bases from J, leaving 11 bases between. From germline, CDR1 is SEHNR and CDR2 FQNEAQ (reference sequence). This CDR3 reads CASSLWARNKNIQYF. CDR3 DNA: TGTGCCAGCAGCTTATGGGCCAGGAACAAAAACATTCAGTACTTC.

The gene calls are TRBV28 and TRBJ2-1, with 7 bases identical to TRBD1. The CDR3 is made up of 15 amino acids. With V trimmed by 8 bases and J by 5 bases, 12 bases remained unmatched. Germline CDR1 and CDR2: MDHEN and SYDVKM. The CDR3: CASVPLDRFNNEQFF. CDR3 DNA sequence: TGTGCCAGCGTCCCTTTGGACAGGTTTAACAATGAGCAGTTCTTC.

The chain couples TRBV19 to TRBJ1-1, with a weak D call TRBD1 (5 bases). The CDR3 has 15 residues. V gave up 7 bases and J gave up 1 base, with 16 bases separating them. The germline gives CDR1 LNHDA, CDR2 SQIVND (reference sequence). The CDR3 DNA is TGTGCCAGTACCGACAGCGGGCAGAGGAACACTGAAGCTTTCTTT. It is translated as CASTDSGQRNTEAFF.

The chain employs TRBV5-1 and TRBJ2-2; tentative D call: TRBD1 (5 bases). Looked up from germline, CDR1 is SGHRS and CDR2 is YFSETQ. CDR3 length: 17 residues. V was clipped by 6 bases and J by 3 bases, with 21 bases between them. The CDR3 coding sequence is TGCGCCAGCACCCCCTATAGGGGCCAGTTTCACACCGGGGAGCTGTTTTTT. This codes for CASTPYRGQFHTGELFF.

As concerns this clone: This specimen includes other DNA sequences encoding the same CDR3. The genes are TRBV12-3 or TRBV12-4 and TRBJ2-7, with D unresolved. The CDR3 is made up of 11 amino acids. With 5 bases removed from V and 3 bases from J, the gap between germline ends came to 5 bases. The DNA of the CDR3 is TGTGCCAGCAGTCCGAGCTACGAGCAGTACTTC. Translating it yields CASSPSYEQYF.

This chain joins TRBV6-2 or TRBV6-3 and TRBJ2-7; 8 bases are shared with TRBD1. Germline values: CDR1 MNHEY, CDR2 SVGEGT. Losses at the gene ends were 2 bases for V and 4 bases for J; bases not matched to a gene: 7. CDR3 length: 15 amino acids. The CDR3 region has the DNA TGTGCCAGCAGTTACCAGGGGGCGCAGGGGTACGAGCAGTACTTC. The encoded protein is CASSYQGAQGYEQYF.

This sequence joins TRBV6-5 and TRBJ2-5, with D perhaps TRBD1 (5 bases). The V and J ends lost 5 bases and 7 bases respectively, with 20 bases between them. Germline V gene data show CDR1 as MNHEY and CDR2 as SVGAGI. CDR3 length: 15 residues. CDR3 sequence: CASSQPGPAVGTQYF. CDR3 nucleotide sequence: TGTGCCAGCAGTCAGCCAGGGCCGGCTGTGGGGACCCAGTACTTC.

The V and J genes are TRBV6-2 or TRBV6-3 and TRBJ1-1; D gene uncertain. V gave up 6 bases and J gave up 5 bases, with 13 bases separating them. The CDR3 loop spans 13 amino acids. The germline V gene has CDR1 MNHEY and CDR2 SVGEGT. DNA for the CDR3: TGTGCCAGCAGCCAGAACCCGGGAACTGAAGCTTTCTTT. It encodes CASSQNPGTEAFF.

This clone occurred once. The chain couples TRBV27 to TRBJ1-5, with a possible D match to TRBD1 (5 bases). The germline V gene has CDR1 MNHEY and CDR2 SMNVEV (reference sequence). The CDR3 runs to 15 residues. V gave up 4 bases and J gave up 3 bases, with 13 bases separating them. The CDR3 protein is CASSSQGRVNQPQHF. The CDR3 nucleotides read TGTGCCAGCAGTTCCCAGGGCAGGGTCAATCAGCCCCAGCATTTT.

The chain recombines TRBV3-1 (or the pseudogene TRBV3-2) with TRBJ2-3, with no clear D. CDR1 and CDR2 from the germline V gene are LGHDT and YNNKEL (reference sequence). The CDR3 has 16 residues. The V gene lost 5 bases and the J gene lost 1 base, with 16 bases spanning the gap. CDR3 DNA sequence: TGTGCCAGCAGCATCCACCTCAATGCGGGCACAGATACGCAGTATTTT. Its translation: CASSIHLNAGTDTQYF.

This chain connects TRBV7-2 to TRBJ2-7; D remains ambiguous. Trimming shortened V by 4 bases and J by 9 bases, and 19 bases separated the two germline ends. This CDR3 has 14 amino acids. Germline CDR1 is SGHTA and CDR2 is FQGNSA. The CDR3 region is CASSYQTGSSGQYF. In nucleotides, the CDR3 is TGTGCCAGCAGCTATCAGACGGGTAGCTCGGGGCAGTACTTC.

This clone was counted a single time. Other DNA sequences in this sample translate to the same CDR3. The chain combines TRBV4-3 with TRBJ2-2; possibly TRBD1 or TRBD2 for D (6 bases each). The germline gives CDR1 LGHNA, CDR2 YSLEER. This CDR3 spans 15 amino acids. Trimming shortened V by 5 bases and J by 2 bases, and 12 bases separated the two germline ends. The CDR3 loop reads CASSEGGHNTGELFF. CDR3 sequence (DNA): TGCGCCAGCAGCGAGGGGGGACATAACACCGGGGAGCTGTTTTTT.

V gene TRBV6-5 combines with J gene TRBJ2-1, with a tentative D call TRBD1 (5 bases). Germline lookup yields CDR1 MNHEY and CDR2 SVGAGI. The CDR3 totals 12 residues. The ends were cut back, 6 bases at V and 6 bases at J, with 9 bases in the middle. The CDR3 nucleotides read TGTGCCAGCAGCCAGGGTCGCAATGAGCAGTTCTTC. Its translation: CASSQGRNEQFF.